The 31 T cell receptor beta chains reported below all come from one sample, sequenced in a study of T cells in Graves' hyperthyroidism and ophthalmopathy. There were TCR beta CDR3 regions amplified from RNA transcripts. A first-round RT-PCR of the TCR CDR3 used the HTBI primer set. TCRdb used MiXCR to reprocess the multiplex PCR reads, holding one entry per CDR3 protein. Among fewer than 900,000 distinct CDR3 sequences, roughly 17% were seen once, and the ten largest hold approximately 8.4%. The specimen was blood. These receptors originate from a man younger than 35 with Graves' hyperthyroidism.

Many counts were recorded for this clonotype. The chain couples TRBV28 to TRBJ2-1, with D tentatively TRBD1 (7 bases). With 8 bases removed from V and 2 bases from J, the gap between germline ends came to 16 bases. The length of the CDR3 is 15 residues. Per the germline V gene, CDR1 is MDHEN and CDR2 is SYDVKM. The CDR3 region has the DNA TGTGCCAGCGTCACCGGAGGGGGCCCCTACAATGAGCAGTTCTTC. This encodes CASVTGGGPYNEQFF.

This clonotype was detected many times. The chain uses TRBV12-3 or TRBV12-4 and TRBJ1-1; tentative D call: TRBD1 (5 bases). The CDR3 consists of 14 residues. V lost 0 bases, J lost 4 bases, and 9 bases lay in between. CDR3 sequence (DNA): TGTGCCAGCAGTTTAGCGCTCGGGGGCACTGAAGCTTTCTTT. This codes for CASSLALGGTEAFF.

At least ten counts were recorded for this clonotype. The rearrangement joins TRBV30 to TRBJ2-2; TRBD2 matches at 8 bases. After removal of 7 bases from V and 5 bases from J, the junction contained 9 bases not matched to a gene. This CDR3 comprises 14 residues. Germline loops: CDR1 GTSNPN, CDR2 SVGIG (reference sequence). The CDR3 here is CAFTGGPGTGELFF. For the CDR3, the DNA is TGTGCCTTCACGGGAGGGCCAGGGACCGGGGAGCTGTTTTTT.

The V call is TRBV9, the J call TRBJ1-3, with 8 nucleotides matching TRBD1. The trim removed 0 bases at V and 2 bases at J, leaving 4 bases unmatched. The CDR3 has 16 amino acids. Germline V gene sequence: CDR1 SGDLS, CDR2 YYNGEE. The CDR3 nucleotides read TGTGCCAGCAGCGTAGCCCCGACAGGGGCTGGAAACACCATATATTTT. Protein sequence: CASSVAPTGAGNTIYF.

The CDR3 nucleotides are TGTGCCAGCAGCCCCGGGCAGGGAAGTAAAGCTTTCTTT. Protein: CASSPGQGSKAFF. The chain links TRBV5-6 to TRBJ1-1; TRBD1 might be the D (5 bases). Trimming left V 4 bases short and J 9 bases short, with 16 bases between. This CDR3 has 13 residues. Germline lookup yields CDR1 SGHDT and CDR2 YYEEEE.

V gene TRBV18 combines with J gene TRBJ1-2; 7 positions match TRBD1. CDR3 size: 17 residues. J was trimmed by 3 bases and V by 2 bases; bases with no gene match: 12. Looked up from germline, CDR1 is KGHSH and CDR2 is LQKENI. As DNA, the CDR3 is TGTGCCAGCTCACCATCCGGGACAGACCCCTCGCACTATGGCTACACCTTC. This codes for CASSPSGTDPSHYGYTF.

There are many counts of this clonotype. V gene TRBV29-1 combines with J gene TRBJ2-1; no definite D call. The CDR3 runs 10 residues. Trimming shortened V by 6 bases and J by 5 bases, and 5 bases separated the two germline ends. Germline assignment: CDR1 SQVTM and CDR2 ANQGSEA. CDR3 amino acids: CSVRHNEQFF. DNA of the CDR3: TGCAGCGTCCGACACAATGAGCAGTTCTTC.

The chain is built from TRBV19 and TRBJ2-3, with 10 bases aligning to TRBD2. V shed 3 bases and J 5 bases; nucleotides not matched to a gene: 5. CDR3 size: 15 residues. CDR1 and CDR2 from the germline V gene are LNHDA and SQIVND (reference sequence). The CDR3 nucleotides read TGTGCCAGTAGTATGCTAGCGGGAGCGGTAGATACGCAGTATTTT. Translated: CASSMLAGAVDTQYF.

Only a few counts were recorded for this clonotype. The J gene is TRBJ2-2, the V gene TRBV5-1, with 8 bases identical to TRBD2. With V trimmed by 3 bases and J by 1 base, 5 bases remained unmatched. The CDR3 runs to 16 residues. Per the germline V gene, CDR1 is SGHRS and CDR2 is YFSETQ. The CDR3 bases are TGCGCCAGCAGCTGGAGCGGGAGCGGGAACACCGGGGAGCTGTTTTTT. Amino acid sequence: CASSWSGSGNTGELFF.

The table lists this clonotype with many counts. J is TRBJ2-1 and V is TRBV11-3, with 8 bases that match TRBD2. Germline V lookup: CDR1 SGHNT, CDR2 YENEEA. The CDR3 contains 18 residues. V trimming: 5 bases; J trimming: 0 bases; junction bases outside the gene matches: 12. CDR3 residues: CASSAAGSGISSYNEQFF. DNA for the CDR3: TGTGCCAGCAGCGCCGCGGGTAGCGGGATTAGCTCCTACAATGAGCAGTTCTTC.

This clonotype appeared many times. The chain links TRBV12-3 or TRBV12-4 to TRBJ2-2; tentative D call: TRBD2 (6 bases). This CDR3 has 15 amino acids. Deletions cut 6 bases from V and 2 bases from J, with 13 bases between. The chain's CDR3 is CASRALAINTGELFF. For the CDR3, the DNA is TGTGCCAGCAGGGCACTAGCCATCAACACCGGGGAGCTGTTTTTT.

This clonotype was recorded many times. The gene calls are TRBV5-5 and TRBJ1-1; weak D call: TRBD1 (5 bases). The V end was cut by 2 bases, the J end by 0 bases, with 8 bases between. This CDR3 has 14 residues. The V gene's germline CDR1 is SGHKS and CDR2 YYEKEE (reference sequence). The CDR3 reads CASSLQDMNTEAFF. The CDR3 coding sequence is TGTGCCAGCAGCTTACAGGACATGAACACTGAAGCTTTCTTT. The whole variable domain, filled in from reference TRBV5-5 and TRBJ1-1, reads DAGVTQSPTHLIKTRGQQVTLRCSPISGHKSVSWYQQVLGQGPQFIFQYYEKEERGRGNFPDRFSARQFPNYSSELNVNALLLGDSALYLCASSLQDMNTEAFFGQGTRLTVV.

This clonotype occurred a few times. The chain uses TRBV9 and TRBJ1-1; a weak D match, TRBD1 (6 bases). The CDR3 is 15 amino acids. The germline CDR1 and CDR2 sequences are SGDLS and YYNGEE. The V end was cut by 2 bases, the J end by 5 bases, with 16 bases between. The CDR3 here is CASSVLGGRGTEAFF. The CDR3 DNA sequence: TGTGCCAGCAGCGTTTTGGGGGGAAGGGGGACTGAAGCTTTCTTT.

This clonotype was recorded a few times. The V and J genes are TRBV6-1 and TRBJ2-5; the D is unclear. Germline V gives CDR1 MNHNS, CDR2 SASEGT. The V and J ends lost 8 bases and 6 bases respectively, with 13 bases between them. The CDR3 length is 12 residues. CDR3 sequence reads: CASRTFDKTQYF. The CDR3 nucleotides read TGTGCCAGCCGGACCTTCGACAAGACCCAGTACTTC.

This clonotype was observed a handful of times. V is TRBV25-1 and J is TRBJ2-7; 8 bases fit TRBD1. The V gene's germline CDR1 is MGHDK and CDR2 SYGVNS. V shed 8 bases and J 6 bases; nucleotides not matched to a gene: 9. The CDR3 loop spans 13 amino acids. CDR3 in DNA: TGTGCCAGCCGGGGACAGGAGTGGTCCGAGCAGTACTTC. Protein product: CASRGQEWSEQYF.

This clonotype was counted at least ten times. The chain combines TRBV18 with TRBJ1-4, with unresolved D. Germline CDR1 reads KGHSH; CDR2 reads LQKENI. The CDR3 sequence is 15 residues long. The V gene lost 6 bases and the J gene lost 2 bases, with 13 bases spanning the gap. The CDR3 DNA reads as TGTGCCAGCTCGTACCGAACCGGGACTAATGAAAAACTGTTTTTT. It translates to CASSYRTGTNEKLFF.

This chain uses TRBV7-2 with TRBJ1-1; D unresolved. The V gene's germline CDR1 is SGHTA and CDR2 FQGNSA. The CDR3 runs to 13 residues. The germline V and J ends were trimmed by 3 bases and 4 bases, with 9 bases remaining between them. CDR3 sequence: CASSLGRITEAFF. Here the CDR3 DNA reads TGTGCCAGCAGCTTGGGTAGGATCACTGAAGCTTTCTTT.

This clonotype appeared many times. The chain links TRBV2 to TRBJ2-6; 9 bases agree with TRBD1. In germline, CDR1 is SNHLY, CDR2 FYNNEI. This CDR3 region has 17 residues. V gave up 6 bases and J gave up 0 bases; unmatched junction bases: 6. CDR3 in DNA: TGTGCCAGCAGGCCCGGGACAGGGCGCTCTGGGGCCAACGTCCTGACTTTC. Its protein is CASRPGTGRSGANVLTF. Full variable domain (outside the CDR3, taken from reference TRBV2 and TRBJ2-6): EPEVTQTPSHQVTQMGQEVILRCVPISNHLYFYWYRQILGQKVEFLVSFYNNEISEKSEIFDDQFSVERPDGSNFTLKIRSTKLEDSAMYFCASRPGTGRSGANVLTFGAGSRLTVL.

The J gene is TRBJ1-2, the V gene TRBV6-1; tentative D call: TRBD1 (6 bases). The CDR3 is 13 residues long. The V gene's germline CDR1 is MNHNS and CDR2 SASEGT. V lost 6 bases to trimming and J lost 2 bases, with 10 bases between them. The CDR3 is CASRGQNNYGYTF. The CDR3 nucleotides are TGTGCCAGCAGAGGACAGAACAACTATGGCTACACCTTC.

As concerns this clonotype: The junction and the germline gene differ at one end; a read error may be behind it. CDR3 DNA sequence: TGTGCCAGCAGCCAAGATCCTACGGTTGCTAGCACAGATACGCAGTATTTT. Its translation is CASSQDPTVASTDTQYF. V and J are TRBV4-1 and TRBJ2-3; D call uncertain. CDR3 length: 17 amino acids. Germline CDR1 MGHRA, CDR2 YSYEKL.

V usage is TRBV6-1 and J usage is TRBJ2-1, with 10 bases lining up with TRBD2. There are 13 residues in the CDR3. Trimming at V came to 6 bases and at J to 9 bases, leaving 5 bases not matched to a gene. Germline lookup yields CDR1 MNHNS and CDR2 SASEGT. As DNA, the CDR3 is TGTGCCAGCAGCTCCGGGACTAGCGCTGAGCAGTTCTTC. The encoded protein is CASSSGTSAEQFF.

The chain couples TRBV20-1 to TRBJ2-5; D possibly uses TRBD1 or TRBD2 (5 bases each). This CDR3 has 14 amino acids. With 6 bases removed from V and 2 bases from J, the gap between germline ends came to 16 bases. Germline lookup yields CDR1 DFQATT and CDR2 SNEGSKA (reference sequence). CDR3 loop: CSARLGVGQETQYF. Written as DNA, the CDR3 is TGCAGTGCCAGGCTGGGGGTGGGTCAAGAGACCCAGTACTTC.

The rearrangement joins TRBV4-1 to TRBJ2-4; the D gene is possibly TRBD2 (6 bases). CDR3 length: 15 residues. V shed 1 base and J shed 0 bases, with 7 bases lying between them. CDR1 MGHRA and CDR2 YSYEKL come from the germline V gene. CDR3 bases: TGCGCCAGCAGCCAAGCGGGAGAAGCCAAAAACATTCAGTACTTC. This gives the protein CASSQAGEAKNIQYF.

In its sample, this clonotype was seen many times. This sequence joins TRBV30 and TRBJ1-1; D call uncertain. Between the trimmed V and J ends, which lost 0 bases and 7 bases, there was a span of 9 bases. The CDR3 consists of 12 residues. CDR1 GTSNPN and CDR2 SVGIG come from the germline V gene (reference sequence). The CDR3 protein is CAWSVPPLEAFF. CDR3 in DNA: TGTGCCTGGAGTGTACCCCCACTTGAAGCTTTCTTT.

CDR3 sequence: CASSPPSPNTEAFF. CDR3 DNA: TGTGCCAGCTCACCACCGTCTCCGAACACTGAAGCTTTCTTT. The J gene is TRBJ1-1, the V gene TRBV18; D ambiguous. There are 14 residues in the CDR3. Per the germline V gene, CDR1 is KGHSH and CDR2 is LQKENI. Trimming removed 0 bases from V and 1 base from J, with 6 bases in between.

This clonotype has ten or more counts. This chain connects TRBV7-3 to TRBJ2-1; D is unresolved. V gave up 2 bases and J gave up 6 bases, with 11 bases separating them. There are 14 residues in the CDR3. Per the germline V gene, CDR1 is SGHTA and CDR2 is FQGTGA. CDR3 bases: TGTGCCAGCAGCTTAGGCGGCAACTCCAATGAGCAGTTCTTC. Amino acid sequence: CASSLGGNSNEQFF.

The chain uses TRBV18 and TRBJ2-5, with D unresolved. The CDR3 is made up of 14 amino acids. The V end lost 2 bases, the J end lost 5 bases, and 12 bases lay between the germline ends. Germline V gives CDR1 KGHSH, CDR2 LQKENI. The CDR3 sequence is CASSPEMAEETQYF. CDR3 nucleotides: TGTGCCAGCTCACCAGAAATGGCGGAGGAGACCCAGTACTTC. The variable domain in full, completed from reference TRBV18 and TRBJ2-5, reads NAGVMQNPRHLVRRRGQEARLRCSPMKGHSHVYWYRQLPEEGLKFMVYLQKENIIDESGMPKERFSAEFPKEGPSILRIQQVVRGDSAAYFCASSPEMAEETQYFGPGTRLLVL.

This clonotype was counted at least ten times. The rearrangement joins TRBV28 to TRBJ2-1; 10 bases align to TRBD1. Unmatched junction bases numbered 10, after V lost 7 bases and J lost 4 bases. The CDR3 totals 16 residues. From germline, CDR1 is MDHEN and CDR2 SYDVKM. The CDR3 protein is CASKKFGTGAYNEQFF. CDR3 nucleotides: TGTGCCAGCAAAAAATTTGGGACAGGGGCATACAATGAGCAGTTCTTC.

This clonotype was observed many times. The chain links TRBV18 to TRBJ2-1, with D perhaps matching TRBD1 or TRBD2 (5 bases each). CDR3 length: 13 amino acids. Trimming stripped 3 bases from V and 8 bases from J, with 11 bases between. Germline lookup yields CDR1 KGHSH and CDR2 LQKENI. DNA of the CDR3: TGTGCCAGCTCACCGCTGAGAGGGGATGAGCAGTTCTTC. It codes for CASSPLRGDEQFF.

Many counts were recorded for this clonotype. The chain uses TRBV20-1 and TRBJ2-4, with 9 bases fitting TRBD1. V lost 3 bases and J lost 7; bases outside the gene matches: 4. CDR1 is DFQATT, CDR2 SNEGSKA, per germline (reference sequence). The CDR3 sequence is 13 residues long. This chain's CDR3 is CSASTGGRNIQYF. CDR3 bases: TGCAGTGCTAGTACAGGGGGCAGGAACATTCAGTACTTC.

Notes on this clonotype: Mismatch with germline at one junction end may stem from a read error. This chain uses TRBV11-2 with TRBJ2-4; 10 nucleotides line up with TRBD1. This CDR3 region has 15 residues. Germline CDR1 and CDR2: SGHAT and FQNNGV. The CDR3 loop is CASSKRQGARNIQYF. The DNA of the CDR3 is TGTGCCAGCAGCAAAAGACAGGGGGCCAGAAACATTCAGTACTTC.